One and the same sample provided the 3 T cell receptor beta chains below, sequenced in a study of tumor and adjacent non-tumor tissue in lung cancer. A modified ARM-PCR protocol with three rounds of nested PCR amplified TCRbeta. TCRdb passed the multiplex PCR reads through MiXCR, listing each CDR3 protein once. Found here are around 70,000 distinct CDR3 sequences, 73% of them singletons; the top ten hold approximately 28%. RNA was extracted from bulk tissue without any cell sorting. Sequencing input: lung tumor tissue. These receptors were obtained from a man in his 60s with non-small cell lung cancer.

The V call is TRBV24-1, the J call TRBJ1-2; tentatively, D is TRBD1 (6 bases). Germline lookup yields CDR1 KGHDR and CDR2 SFDVKD. Trimming left V 4 bases short and J 6 bases short, with 8 bases between. The CDR3 covers 12 residues. The CDR3, as DNA: TGTGCCACCAGTGAACCAGGGGATGGCTACACCTTC. Its translation is CATSEPGDGYTF.

This clonotype was found a few times. One junction end does not reproduce the germline sequence, and a read error may be involved. The rearrangement links TRBV6-1 to TRBJ2-1; D is uncertain. The CDR3 contains 14 residues. The germline CDR1 and CDR2 sequences are MNHNS and SASEGT. CDR3 DNA: TGTGCCAACACTCTGGGAAGCTCCTACAATGAGCAGTCCTTC. It translates to CANTLGSSYNEQSF.

The chain employs TRBV10-3 and TRBJ2-6; 7 nucleotides line up with TRBD2. Losses at the gene ends were 2 bases for V and 0 bases for J; bases not matched to a gene: 13. CDR3 length: 20 amino acids. The germline V gene encodes CDR1 ENHRY and CDR2 SYGVKD. The CDR3 is CAISEHGTIRRYSGANVLTF. The CDR3, as DNA: TGTGCCATCAGTGAGCATGGGACTATCAGGAGGTACTCTGGGGCCAACGTCCTGACTTTC.